This TCR beta chain originates from a study of CD8 T cells in Susac syndrome. Random hexamers primed reverse transcription of 0.5 to 1 ug RNA. Across 54 Vbeta and 13 Jbeta, immunoSEQ multiplex PCR amplified TCR beta CDR3. In TCRdb, the immunoSEQ multiplex PCR reads were re-called with MiXCR into one record per CDR3 protein. The sample contains 400,000 to 550,000 distinct CDR3 sequences, approximately 85% of which appear only once. Per the germline V gene, CDR1 is SGHRS and CDR2 is YFSETQ. The CDR3 sequence is 16 residues long. V lost 3 bases and J lost 5; bases outside the gene matches: 9. The chain links TRBV5-1 to TRBJ2-2, with 8 bases that match TRBD2. Sequencing used CD8+ T cells from PBMCs. The clonotype originates from a human donor with multiple sclerosis. The CDR3 DNA sequence: TGCGCCAGCAGCTGGACGGCTAGCGGGCAAACCGGGGAGCTGTTTTTT. This encodes CASSWTASGQTGELFF.